One sample yielded the 16 T cell receptor beta chains listed below, sequenced in a study of OX40 agonist ivuxolimab in advanced cancers. TCRdb's copy holds only in-frame clones and misses some; the assay was immunoSEQ multiplex PCR. Of approximately 65,000 clones detected, roughly nine tenths appear once; the ten largest clones hold 4% to 4.5%. The sample here was CD4+ or CD8+ T cells sorted from blood, taken in a trial of the OX40 agonist ivuxolimab. The receptors here all came from an adult with an advanced solid tumor such as melanoma, head and neck, liver or kidney cancer.

The V gene is TRBV5-1, the J gene TRBJ2-7; 8 bases are a match to TRBD2. The CDR3 is 13 amino acids. V lost 9 bases to trimming and J lost 2 bases; unmatched junction nucleotides: 7. Germline CDR1 and CDR2: SGHRS and YFSETQ. CDR3 sequence reads: CATSRGLAYEQYF. The CDR3, as DNA: TGCGCCACGTCTCGGGGACTAGCCTACGAGCAGTACTTC.

The chain links TRBV6-6 to TRBJ2-1; D not certain. Germline V gene lookup returns CDR1 MNHNY and CDR2 SVGAGI (reference sequence). The CDR3 spans 12 residues. V gave up 7 bases and J gave up 6 bases, with 10 bases separating them. DNA for the CDR3: TGTGCCAGCACCCCAGTCGGCAATGAGCAGTTCTTC. Translation: CASTPVGNEQFF.

This clone came up a few times. The chain employs TRBV6-6 and TRBJ1-1, with 8 bases aligning to TRBD1. CDR1 and CDR2 from the germline V gene are MNHNY and SVGAGI (reference sequence). The CDR3 is 15 amino acids. V shed 5 bases, J shed 6 bases, and the junction held 11 bases outside the gene matches. CDR3 DNA: TGTGCCAGCAGTGCGAGGACAGGGAGGGGCGCTGAAGCTTTCTTT. Residues: CASSARTGRGAEAFF.

This clone occurred once. V gene TRBV4-2 combines with J gene TRBJ2-3, with D possibly matching TRBD2 (5 bases). The ends were cut back, 0 bases at V and 7 bases at J, with 17 bases in the middle. CDR3 length: 16 residues. Per the germline V gene, CDR1 is LGHNA and CDR2 is YNFKEQ. The CDR3 is CASSQDEVATGYTQYF. The CDR3 DNA is TGTGCCAGCAGCCAAGATGAGGTAGCGACGGGTTATACGCAGTATTTT.

The V call is TRBV28, the J call TRBJ1-5; 12 nucleotides line up with TRBD1. With 4 bases clipped from V and 5 bases from J, the junction kept 12 bases outside the gene matches. The germline V gene encodes CDR1 MDHEN and CDR2 SYDVKM. This CDR3 is built from 18 residues. CDR3 nucleotide sequence: TGTGCCAGCAGTTCCGGGGACAGGGGGCGGGGGATCCATCAGCCCCAGCATTTT. Its protein product is CASSSGDRGRGIHQPQHF.

CDR3 sequence: CSVEGRPAGGTYEQYF. Here the CDR3 DNA reads TGCAGCGTTGAAGGTCGTCCAGCGGGAGGTACATACGAGCAGTACTTC. V is TRBV29-1 and J is TRBJ2-7; 9 positions match TRBD2. The germline V gene has CDR1 SQVTM and CDR2 ANQGSEA. This CDR3 region has 16 residues. Trimming removed 1 base from V and 4 bases from J; junction bases left unmatched: 11.

The J gene is TRBJ2-3, the V gene TRBV19, with 7 bases lining up with TRBD2. Germline CDR1 and CDR2: LNHDA and SQIVND (reference sequence). This CDR3 contains 14 residues. V was pared by 7 bases and J by 2 bases, with 6 bases of the junction left unmatched. The CDR3 spells CASKVKRDTDTQYF. The CDR3 coding sequence is TGTGCCAGTAAAGTTAAGCGGGACACAGATACGCAGTATTTT.

The chain couples TRBV28 to TRBJ2-7, with TRBD1 identical over 9 bases. This CDR3 has 15 amino acids. In germline, CDR1 is MDHEN, CDR2 SYDVKM. V shed 5 bases, J shed 4 bases, and the junction held 9 bases outside the gene matches. CDR3 in DNA: TGTGCCAGCAGTCAGGCCGGACAGGGGAAATACGAGCAGTACTTC. Its protein is CASSQAGQGKYEQYF.

V gene TRBV6-5 combines with J gene TRBJ2-7; TRBD2 agrees at 9 bases. The germline CDR1 and CDR2 sequences are MNHEY and SVGAGI. This CDR3 comprises 15 residues. The V gene end was trimmed by 6 bases and the J gene end by 4 bases; junction bases not matched to a gene: 10. The CDR3 protein is CASSVEAGGGYEQYF. CDR3 nucleotides: TGTGCCAGCAGCGTAGAAGCGGGAGGAGGGTACGAGCAGTACTTC.

The chain carries TRBV10-3 and TRBJ2-2; 12 bases map to TRBD2. Germline trimming cut 10 bases from V and 6 bases from J; bases unmatched to any gene: 6. The germline V gene has CDR1 ENHRY and CDR2 SYGVKD. This CDR3 is 14 amino acids long. CDR3 amino acids: CATRLAGDSGELFF. The CDR3 DNA reads TGTGCCACTAGACTAGCGGGAGACTCCGGGGAGCTGTTTTTT.

The V and J genes are TRBV19 and TRBJ1-4, with 7 bases aligning to TRBD1. J gave up 4 bases and V 4 bases, and 6 bases lay outside the gene matches. There are 15 residues in the CDR3. Germline V lookup: CDR1 LNHDA, CDR2 SQIVND (reference sequence). The chain's CDR3 is CASSTRTGHNEKLFF. CDR3 coding DNA: TGTGCCAGTAGTACCCGGACAGGCCATAATGAAAAACTGTTTTTT.

The chain couples TRBV29-1 to TRBJ1-2; 7 nucleotides align to TRBD1. Germline V gives CDR1 SQVTM, CDR2 ANQGSEA. This CDR3 has 14 residues. V was clipped by 2 bases and J by 6 bases; unmatched bases: 9. This CDR3 reads CSVERSGGVDGYTF. The CDR3 nucleotides read TGCAGCGTTGAAAGGTCAGGGGGAGTAGATGGCTACACCTTC.

The rearrangement joins TRBV5-8 to TRBJ2-2; the match to TRBD2 covers 7 bases. Germline V gives CDR1 SGHTS, CDR2 YDEGEE. The CDR3 runs to 16 residues. V trimming: 2 bases; J trimming: 3 bases; junction bases outside the gene matches: 7. In DNA, the CDR3 is TGTGCCAGCAGCTTCGGGGGAGGGGCGTACACCGGGGAGCTGTTTTTT. Translation: CASSFGGGAYTGELFF.

This clone was counted once. V is TRBV19 and J is TRBJ2-5; 7 bases line up with TRBD2. V was clipped by 6 bases and J by 5 bases; unmatched bases: 15. The CDR3 extends over 16 amino acids. The germline CDR1 and CDR2 sequences are LNHDA and SQIVND (reference sequence). This chain's CDR3 is CASSLGRGYLRETQYF. The DNA of the CDR3 is TGTGCCAGTAGCCTGGGGAGGGGCTACCTTCGGGAGACCCAGTACTTC.

The J gene is TRBJ2-5, the V gene TRBV5-8; 8 positions agree with TRBD1. With 0 bases clipped from V and 5 bases from J, the junction kept 3 bases outside the gene matches. The CDR3 covers 14 residues. CDR1 is SGHTS, CDR2 YDEGEE, per germline. DNA for the CDR3: TGTGCCAGCAGCTTGGAACAGGGGGTCGAGACCCAGTACTTC. Amino acids: CASSLEQGVETQYF.

This clone was recorded a few times. The genes are TRBV5-4 and TRBJ2-7, with D perhaps matching TRBD1 (6 bases). The CDR3 totals 15 residues. V lost 0 bases and J lost 1, with 11 bases in between. Germline CDR1 reads SGHNT; CDR2 reads YYREEE (reference sequence). This CDR3 is CASSLEFGQSYEQYF. The CDR3 DNA reads as TGTGCCAGCAGCTTGGAATTTGGACAGTCCTACGAGCAGTACTTC.